This record covers a single TCR beta chain. The specificity of this receptor is unknown. The input lacks base qualities; no much larger clone sits a single base away. The CDR3 goes from the cysteine to the phenylalanine over 13 residues. The read is trimmed to its CDR3 DNA, 39 bases read in frame from base 1. The trim is 5 bases for V and 6 bases for J, with a gap of 11 bases between the germline ends. CDR1 SGHVS and CDR2 FQNEAQ were looked up in the germline V gene. The data belong to a study of control samples from healthy donors and cancer patients (TCRdb year 2020). The method was the immunoSEQ multiplex PCR assay. Here the immuneACCESS table is served through TCRdb, limited to in-frame sequences with V and J called. Missing clones are a known gap in these copies; in checked studies unresolved V genes cover under half, and the rest lacks a known reason. Counted in this sample were some 57,000 clones; 90% to 95% of them appeared once. The top ten hold approximately 2.4% of the sample.

The specimen sequenced was blood. The rearranged segments are TRBV7-8 and TRBJ2-1, with TRBD1 tentatively as D gene (6 bases match). This receptor was identified in a man aged 30 to 39 in good health. For the CDR3, the sequence is CASSKTGGNEQFF. The nucleotide sequence is given as TGTGCCAGCAGCAAGACAGGCGGCAATGAGCAGTTCTTC.